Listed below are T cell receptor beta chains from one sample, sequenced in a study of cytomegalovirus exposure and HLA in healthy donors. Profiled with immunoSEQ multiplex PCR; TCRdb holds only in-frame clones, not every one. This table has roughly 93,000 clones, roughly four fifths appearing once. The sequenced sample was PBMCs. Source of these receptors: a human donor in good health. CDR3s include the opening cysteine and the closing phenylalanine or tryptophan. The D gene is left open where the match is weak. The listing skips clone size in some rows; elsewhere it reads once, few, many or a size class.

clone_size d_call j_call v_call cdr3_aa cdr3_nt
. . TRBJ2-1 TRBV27 CASSLSGVGNEQFF TGTGCCAGCAGTTTATCGGGCGTTGGCAATGAGCAGTTCTTC
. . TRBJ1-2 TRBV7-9 CASSSGSTGDGYTF TGTGCCAGCAGCTCGGGATCGACAGGAGATGGCTACACCTTC
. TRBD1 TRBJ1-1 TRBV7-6 CASSTGGVNTEAFF TGTGCCAGCAGCACAGGGGGGGTGAACACTGAAGCTTTCTTT
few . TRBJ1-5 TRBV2 CASRGGWLDQPQHF TGTGCCAGCAGAGGCGGGTGGCTCGATCAGCCCCAGCATTTT
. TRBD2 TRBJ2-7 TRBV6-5 CASSSGLAGSYEQYF TGTGCCAGCAGCTCCGGACTAGCGGGCTCCTACGAGCAGTACTTC
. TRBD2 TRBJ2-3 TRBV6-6 CAIDSSSGGGTDTQYF TGTGCCATCGATTCTTCTAGCGGGGGGGGGACAGATACGCAGTATTTT
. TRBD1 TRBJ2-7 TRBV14 CASSLGQGAVYEQYF TGTGCCAGCAGTCTCGGACAGGGGGCGGTCTACGAGCAGTACTTC
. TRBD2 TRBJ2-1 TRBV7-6 CASSLMPTSGGRYEQFF TGTGCCAGCAGCTTAATGCCGACTAGCGGCGGAAGGTATGAGCAGTTCTTC
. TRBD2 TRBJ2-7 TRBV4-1 CASSQDEGGGSYEQYF TGCGCCAGCAGCCAAGATGAAGGCGGGGGCTCCTACGAGCAGTACTTC
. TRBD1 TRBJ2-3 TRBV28 CASSPSGTASPGTQYF TGTGCCAGCAGTCCCTCCGGGACAGCCTCACCGGGTACGCAGTATTTT
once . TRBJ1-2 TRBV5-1 CASSLYGEGGYTF TGCGCCAGCAGCTTGTACGGGGAGGGTGGCTACACCTTC
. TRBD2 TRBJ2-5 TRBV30 CAWSVSGGVMVPKETQYF TGTGCCTGGAGTGTATCGGGAGGGGTCATGGTTCCCAAAGAGACCCAGTACTTC
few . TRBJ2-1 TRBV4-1 CASSQANGGEQFF TGCGCCAGCAGCCAAGCGAACGGGGGTGAGCAGTTCTTC
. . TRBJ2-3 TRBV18 CASSSSAGARTDTQYF TGTGCCAGCTCATCCTCGGCGGGGGCCCGCACAGATACGCAGTATTTT
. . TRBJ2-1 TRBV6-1 CASSDLTGGANEQFF TGTGCCAGCAGTGACCTTACAGGGGGGGCCAATGAGCAGTTCTTC
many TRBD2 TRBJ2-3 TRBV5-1 CASTLTGTTTASTDTQYF TGCGCCAGCACCCTCACTGGGACTACTACCGCTAGCACAGATACGCAGTATTTT
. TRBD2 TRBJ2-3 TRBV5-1 CASSLGHSGARGDTQYF TGCGCCAGCAGCTTGGGACATAGCGGGGCTCGGGGAGATACGCAGTATTTT
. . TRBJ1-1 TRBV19 CASSITGSTVAFF TGTGCCAGTAGTATAACTGGCAGTACAGTCGCTTTCTTT
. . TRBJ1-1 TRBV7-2 CASSLTPSEGFF TGTGCCAGCAGCTTAACCCCCAGTGAGGGTTTCTTT
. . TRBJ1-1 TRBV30 CAWTGLGRVTEAFF TGTGCCTGGACTGGGTTGGGGAGGGTCACTGAAGCTTTCTTT
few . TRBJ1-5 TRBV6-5 CASRRTVLSNQPQHF TGTGCCAGCAGGCGGACAGTACTTAGCAATCAGCCCCAGCATTTT
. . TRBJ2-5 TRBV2 CASSVQGKETQYF TGTGCCAGCAGTGTACAGGGAAAGGAGACCCAGTACTTC